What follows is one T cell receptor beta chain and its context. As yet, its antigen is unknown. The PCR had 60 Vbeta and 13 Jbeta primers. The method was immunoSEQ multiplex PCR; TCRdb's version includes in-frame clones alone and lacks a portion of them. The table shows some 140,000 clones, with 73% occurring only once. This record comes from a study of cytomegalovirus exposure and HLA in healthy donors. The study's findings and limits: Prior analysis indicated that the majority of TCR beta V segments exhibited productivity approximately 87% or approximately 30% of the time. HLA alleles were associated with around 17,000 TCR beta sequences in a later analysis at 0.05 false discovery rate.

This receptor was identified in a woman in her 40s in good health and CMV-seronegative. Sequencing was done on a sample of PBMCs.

CDR3 nucleotide sequence: TGCGCCAGCAGCCGAGATGAGGGGGCGGATGGCTACACCTTC. Its protein product is CASSRDEGADGYTF. V gene TRBV5-1 combines with J gene TRBJ1-2; 7 bases match TRBD1. J lost 6 bases, V lost 4 bases, and 9 bases had no gene match. The CDR3 is made up of 14 amino acids. Per germline, CDR1 SGHRS and CDR2 YFSETQ.